A single sample gave rise to the 12 T cell receptor beta chains below, sequenced in a study of cytomegalovirus exposure and HLA in healthy donors. The primer mix had 60 Vbeta and 13 Jbeta primers. Sequencing used immunoSEQ multiplex PCR; TCRdb keeps in-frame clones, though not all of them. The sample includes 200,000 to 250,000 clones, over 65% seen only once; the top ten take 1.3%. The specimen was PBMCs. These receptors were taken from a human donor in good health.

This sequence joins TRBV11-2 and TRBJ2-1, with TRBD2 matching over 10 bases. Germline assignment: CDR1 SGHAT and CDR2 FQNNGV. This CDR3 has 19 residues. Unmatched junction bases numbered 13, after V lost 5 bases and J lost 0 bases. The CDR3 DNA follows: TGTGCCAGCAGCCCGGCGGGGCTAGCGGGAGCCCCCTCCTACAATGAGCAGTTCTTC. Translated: CASSPAGLAGAPSYNEQFF.

The V call is TRBV5-1, the J call TRBJ1-2, with TRBD1 identical over 11 bases. Germline CDR1 is SGHRS and CDR2 is YFSETQ. V dropped 7 bases and J dropped 4; count of bases not matched to a gene: 3. The CDR3 runs to 13 residues. The CDR3 loop is CASRDRGIYGYTF. In nucleotides, the CDR3 is TGCGCCAGCCGGGACAGGGGGATCTATGGCTACACCTTC.

This clone turned up a few times. The chain carries TRBV5-5 and TRBJ2-3; TRBD2 matches 10 bases. Germline trimming cut 2 bases from V and 1 base from J; bases unmatched to any gene: 4. CDR1 SGHKS and CDR2 YYEKEE come from the germline V gene (reference sequence). The CDR3 totals 16 residues. The CDR3 DNA is TGTGCCAGCAGCTTAGCGGGAGGGCCGGGCACAGATACGCAGTATTTT. Protein: CASSLAGGPGTDTQYF.

This chain joins TRBV19 and TRBJ1-1; D uncertain. The germline V and J ends were trimmed by 3 bases and 7 bases, with 9 bases remaining between them. CDR1 and CDR2 (germline): LNHDA, SQIVND (reference sequence). CDR3 length: 12 amino acids. CDR3 DNA sequence: TGTGCCAGTAGTATGGGCGCTTATGAAGCTTTCTTT. It yields the protein CASSMGAYEAFF.

This rearrangement joins TRBV7-9 to TRBJ2-5; 8 bases are a match to TRBD2. Gene TRBJ2-7 matches the end of the DNA better, so the J call may be wrong. The germline gives CDR1 SEHNR, CDR2 FQNEAQ (reference sequence). The CDR3 sequence is 13 residues long. The CDR3 here is CASSSLAGYEQYF. In DNA form, the CDR3 reads TGTGCCAGCAGCTCCCTAGCGGGCTACGAGCAGTACTTC.

This clone came up a few times. The chain joins TRBV6-5 to TRBJ1-5; 7 nucleotides line up with TRBD1. The germline gives CDR1 MNHEY, CDR2 SVGAGI. Germline trimming cut 2 bases from V and 3 bases from J; bases unmatched to any gene: 1. This CDR3 has 14 residues. In DNA form, the CDR3 reads TGTGCCAGCAGTTACACAGGGGTCAATCAGCCCCAGCATTTT. This sequence encodes CASSYTGVNQPQHF.

This chain connects TRBV6-6 to TRBJ1-2, with TRBD1 identical over 7 bases. The CDR3 length is 15 residues. The V gene's germline CDR1 is MNHNY and CDR2 SVGAGI (reference sequence). V was clipped by 2 bases and J by 7 bases; unmatched bases: 10. The DNA for the CDR3 is TGTGCCAGCAGTTACCGGGACAGCTATTTTTCTGGCTACACCTTC. It specifies CASSYRDSYFSGYTF.

This chain connects TRBV28 to TRBJ2-3; tentatively, D is TRBD2 (5 bases). Germline V CDR1 and CDR2: MDHEN, SYDVKM. The CDR3 length is 13 residues. The V gene lost 3 bases and the J gene lost 4 bases, with 8 bases spanning the gap. In nucleotides, the CDR3 is TGTGCCAGCAGTTTCGCGGGCTCAGATACGCAGTATTTT. It codes for CASSFAGSDTQYF.

The rearrangement links TRBV5-1 to TRBJ2-3; no clear D. Germline V gene sequence: CDR1 SGHRS, CDR2 YFSETQ. The V gene lost 4 bases and the J gene lost 0 bases, with 3 bases spanning the gap. This CDR3 contains 12 residues. CDR3 sequence: CASSRSTDTQYF. Written as DNA, the CDR3 is TGCGCCAGCAGCCGTAGCACAGATACGCAGTATTTT. Supplemented by reference TRBV5-1 and TRBJ2-3, the full variable domain reads KAGVTQTPRYLIKTRGQQVTLSCSPISGHRSVSWYQQTPGQGLQFLFEYFSETQRNKGNFPGRFSGRQFSNSRSEMNVSTLELGDSALYLCASSRSTDTQYFGPGTRLTVL.

This rearrangement joins TRBV7-2 to TRBJ2-1, with 8 bases identical to TRBD1. The CDR3 sequence is 15 residues long. Unmatched junction bases numbered 4, after V lost 0 bases and J lost 6 bases. CDR1 and CDR2 (germline): SGHTA, FQGNSA. The CDR3 coding sequence is TGTGCCAGCAGCTTAGCGGCAGGGGGCATCAATGAGCAGTTCTTC. It codes for CASSLAAGGINEQFF.

This chain links TRBV4-3 with TRBJ2-1, with D possibly being TRBD1 (5 bases). CDR1 and CDR2 (germline): LGHNA, YSLEER. V dropped 0 bases and J dropped 10 bases, with 16 bases sitting between them. CDR3 length: 15 residues. CDR3 loop: CASSQDSQGTYEQFF. The CDR3 DNA follows: TGCGCCAGCAGCCAAGATTCCCAGGGAACTTACGAGCAGTTCTTC.

The gene calls are TRBV6-1 and TRBJ1-2, with TRBD1 matching over 7 bases. CDR1 and CDR2 from the germline V gene are MNHNS and SASEGT. The J segment lost 4 bases and the V segment lost 3 bases, leaving 8 bases of the junction unmatched. The CDR3 covers 15 residues. The CDR3 DNA reads TGTGCCAGCAGTGATAACAGGGGAACTGGCTATGGCTACACCTTC. Its translation: CASSDNRGTGYGYTF.